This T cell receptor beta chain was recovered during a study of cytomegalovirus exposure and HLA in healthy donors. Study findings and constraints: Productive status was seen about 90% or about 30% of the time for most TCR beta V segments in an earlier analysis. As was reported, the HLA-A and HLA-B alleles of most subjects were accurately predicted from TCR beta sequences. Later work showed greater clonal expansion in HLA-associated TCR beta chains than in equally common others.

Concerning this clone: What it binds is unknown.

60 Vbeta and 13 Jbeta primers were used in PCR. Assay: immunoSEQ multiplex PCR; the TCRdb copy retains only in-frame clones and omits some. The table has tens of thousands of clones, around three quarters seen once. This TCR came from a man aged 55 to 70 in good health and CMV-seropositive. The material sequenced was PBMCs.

This CDR3 is CASSLGGTGILDTQYF. For the CDR3, the DNA is TGCGCCAGCAGCCTGGGCGGGACAGGGATTTTGGATACGCAGTATTTT. The chain recombines TRBV5-1 with TRBJ2-3; 9 bases are shared with TRBD1. The germline gives CDR1 SGHRS, CDR2 YFSETQ. The CDR3 contains 16 residues. The V segment lost 4 bases and the J segment 6 bases; nucleotides outside the gene matches: 12.